A selection of T cell receptor beta chains follows, all from one sample in a study of OX40 agonist ivuxolimab in advanced cancers. Here immunoSEQ multiplex PCR was the method, and the copy in TCRdb shows in-frame clones only, minus some. The table has 70,000 to 75,000 clones, more than 85% seen once. The sequenced sample was CD4+ or CD8+ T cells sorted from blood, obtained in a trial of the OX40 agonist ivuxolimab. Receptors originate from an adult with an advanced solid tumor such as melanoma, head and neck, liver or kidney cancer. The CDR3 runs from the conserved cysteine through the conserved F or W. D genes are given only for firm matches. Clone sizes are given selectively: once, few, many, or a class where the clone is expanded.

>-|TRBJ2-7|once|TRBV6-5
CASSYSVAGTYEQYF
TGTGCCAGCAGTTACTCGGTGGCGGGAACGTACGAGCAGTACTTC
>-|TRBJ2-1|-|TRBV5-1
CASSLIAETYNEQFF
TGCGCCAGCAGCTTGATCGCGGAGACCTACAATGAGCAGTTCTTC
>-|TRBJ2-1|-|TRBV7-6
CASSSNNRELYNEQFF
TGTGCCAGCAGCTCAAATAACCGTGAGCTCTACAATGAGCAGTTCTTC
>TRBD2|TRBJ2-7|-|TRBV6-1
CASREVGGDPYEQYF
TGTGCCAGCAGGGAAGTCGGGGGGGACCCCTACGAGCAGTACTTC
>-|TRBJ2-2|-|TRBV7-2
CASSIQLYGELFF
TGTGCCAGCAGCATTCAACTCTACGGGGAGCTGTTTTTT
>-|TRBJ2-7|-|TRBV5-1
CASSRGDGPYEQYF
TGCGCCAGCTCAAGAGGAGACGGTCCCTACGAGCAGTACTTC
>TRBD2|TRBJ2-5|-|TRBV30
CAWSKGLAEETQYF
TGTGCCTGGAGTAAGGGACTAGCGGAAGAGACCCAGTACTTC
>TRBD1|TRBJ1-5|-|TRBV5-6
CASSRGQNSNQPQHF
TGTGCCAGCAGCAGGGGACAGAATAGCAATCAGCCCCAGCATTTT
>-|TRBJ1-2|-|TRBV6-5
CASSYSPVRNGYTF
TGTGCCAGCAGTTACTCTCCAGTCAGGAATGGCTACACCTTC
>TRBD2|TRBJ2-5|-|TRBV19
CASSNPGTSGRYQETQYF
TGTGCCAGTAGTAACCCGGGGACTAGCGGCAGGTACCAAGAGACCCAGTACTTC
>TRBD1|TRBJ2-1|-|TRBV28
CASSLFPSGGQGSYNEQFF
TGTGCCAGCAGTTTATTTCCCTCCGGGGGACAGGGCAGTTACAATGAGCAGTTCTTC
>TRBD1|TRBJ2-3|-|TRBV15
CATSNHRGRTDTQYF
TGTGCCACCAGCAACCACAGGGGACGCACAGATACGCAGTATTTT
>-|TRBJ1-5|-|TRBV6-5
CASSYVPGSNQPQHF
TGTGCCAGCAGTTACGTCCCGGGGAGCAATCAGCCCCAGCATTTT
>-|TRBJ2-3|-|TRBV5-4
CASTLSRGSPTDTQYF
TGTGCCAGCACCCTATCCCGGGGCAGTCCCACAGATACGCAGTATTTT
>-|TRBJ1-1|-|TRBV27
CASSLGRGGRTEAFF
TGTGCCAGCAGTTTAGGTCGGGGGGGTCGAACTGAAGCTTTCTTT
>-|TRBJ1-2|few|TRBV5-6
CASSLEWQAIGYTF
TGTGCCAGCAGCTTGGAGTGGCAGGCGATCGGCTACACCTTC
>TRBD1|TRBJ1-5|once|TRBV7-6
CASSLGIRGRRNQPQHF
TGTGCCAGCAGCTTAGGGATTAGGGGGCGCCGGAATCAGCCCCAGCATTTT
>TRBD2|TRBJ2-3|-|TRBV30
CAWRPGTSVTDTQYF
TGTGCCTGGAGGCCCGGGACTAGCGTAACAGATACGCAGTATTTT
>-|TRBJ2-7|few|TRBV10-3
CAIRRDGSSYEQYF
TGTGCCATCAGACGGGACGGTAGCTCCTACGAGCAGTACTTC
>-|TRBJ2-1|-|TRBV6-5
CASSDRLYPEQFF
TGTGCCAGCAGTGACAGGCTCTATCCTGAGCAGTTCTTC
>-|TRBJ2-1|once|TRBV4-2
CASSPGGVLPYNEQFF
TGTGCCAGCAGCCCCGGCGGAGTACTCCCCTACAATGAGCAGTTCTTC
>-|TRBJ1-1|once|TRBV7-2
CASSHPLTEAFF
TGTGCCAGCAGTCACCCCCTTACTGAAGCTTTCTTT
>-|TRBJ2-5|-|TRBV6-1
CASSERVKTVNWETQYF
TGTGCCAGCAGTGAAAGGGTGAAGACAGTTAATTGGGAGACCCAGTACTTC
>TRBD1|TRBJ1-1|-|TRBV5-1
CASSDLGTALNTEAFF
TGCGCCAGCAGCGACCTCGGGACAGCCTTGAACACTGAAGCTTTCTTT
>-|TRBJ1-1|-|TRBV19
CASRTTRVGTEAFF
TGTGCCAGTAGAACAACCAGGGTGGGAACTGAAGCTTTCTTT
>-|TRBJ2-2|-|TRBV5-6
CASSFPLAGGAGELFF
TGTGCCAGCAGCTTTCCCCTAGCAGGCGGGGCCGGGGAGCTGTTTTTT
>-|TRBJ1-5|-|TRBV27
CASSSRRGVQPQHF
TGTGCCAGCAGTTCCAGACGGGGGGTACAGCCCCAGCATTTT
>-|TRBJ2-3|once|TRBV5-4
CASSLASAPGPDTQYF
TGTGCCAGCAGCTTGGCCTCGGCTCCTGGGCCAGATACGCAGTATTTT
>-|TRBJ2-5|-|TRBV5-1
CASSLAATSRETQYF
TGCGCCAGCAGCTTGGCTGCGACTAGTCGTGAGACCCAGTACTTC
>TRBD2|TRBJ2-1|once|TRBV18
CASSPQAGEVAEQFF
TGTGCCAGCTCACCACAAGCGGGAGAGGTGGCGGAGCAGTTCTTC
>-|TRBJ1-1|-|TRBV5-8
CASSRGMDRAQNTEAFF
TGTGCCAGCAGCCGAGGCATGGACAGAGCCCAAAACACTGAAGCTTTCTTT
>-|TRBJ1-5|-|TRBV27
CASSLKSHQPQHF
TGTGCCAGCAGTTTAAAGTCTCATCAGCCCCAGCATTTT
>TRBD2|TRBJ2-7|-|TRBV5-1
CASSLVLAGDPHEQYF
TGCGCCAGCAGCTTGGTTCTAGCGGGGGATCCCCACGAGCAGTACTTC
>-|TRBJ1-3|-|TRBV10-3
CAIRGQGASSGNTIYF
TGTGCCATCCGGGGGCAGGGAGCGAGCTCTGGAAACACCATATATTTT
>TRBD1|TRBJ1-1|-|TRBV5-4
CASSRDRVTEAFF
TGTGCCAGCAGCCGGGACAGGGTCACTGAAGCTTTCTTT
>-|TRBJ2-6|-|TRBV25-1
CASSDDTGANVLTF
TGTGCCAGCAGTGATGATACGGGGGCCAACGTCCTGACTTTC
>-|TRBJ1-5|-|TRBV2
CASSEPGRRPGQPQHF
TGTGCCAGCAGTGAGCCCGGCCGCAGGCCGGGGCAGCCCCAGCATTTT
>TRBD2|TRBJ2-1|-|TRBV6-6
CASSFLAGVKREQFF
TGTGCCAGCAGTTTTCTAGCGGGGGTTAAAAGAGAGCAGTTCTTC
>-|TRBJ2-6|-|TRBV5-4
CASSQRMRGRGSGANVLTF
TGTGCCAGCAGCCAACGAATGAGGGGACGAGGCTCTGGGGCCAACGTCCTGACTTTC
>-|TRBJ2-7|-|TRBV10-2
CASLSSGSYEQYF
TGCGCCAGCCTGTCGAGCGGTTCCTACGAGCAGTACTTC